This TCR beta chain was profiled in a study of T cells after yellow fever vaccination. Background on the study: It was SMART-Seq v4 Ultra Low Input that prepared the fractions with low cell numbers. Findings and limits, study-wide: Peaking on day 5 versus 15, the secondary response was faster but weaker.

Per the germline V gene, CDR1 is LGHNA and CDR2 is YNFKEQ. V lost 0 bases, J lost 5 bases, and 16 bases lay in between. CDR3 length: 16 residues. A 5'RACE template-switching step, the method used to make TCR cDNA, added a universal primer site and UMIs. TCRdb independently ran MiXCR on the 5' RACE reads; one entry per CDR3 protein. The table records 150,000 to 200,000 distinct CDR3 sequences, over 7% of them present only once. This clonotype appeared a few times. The target antigen is unknown. The sample in question was CD8+ T cells sorted from PBMCs, obtained 45 days after the yellow fever booster vaccination. This receptor was taken from a man aged 18 to 29 who received the YFV17D yellow fever vaccine. This rearrangement joins TRBV4-2 to TRBJ1-1; a possible D gene is TRBD1 (5 bases). The CDR3 here is CASSQDRRGTRTEAFF. For the CDR3, the DNA is TGTGCCAGCAGCCAAGACCGGCGGGGGACTAGGACTGAAGCTTTCTTT.